The TCR beta chain described here comes from a study of early T cells in non-severe SARS-CoV-2 infection. On the study more broadly: Whole-blood bulk RNA, unsorted, was sequenced, and chains were unpaired.

Individual cDNA molecules received unique molecular identifiers during library preparation. One entry per CDR3 protein results from TCRdb running MiXCR on the 5' RACE reads. This table holds 95,000 to 150,000 distinct CDR3 sequences, about 15% found once. The CDR3 totals 13 residues. The V end lost 2 bases, the J end lost 2 bases, and 6 bases lay between the germline ends. Germline V gene sequence: CDR1 SGHDN, CDR2 FVKESK. The receptor comes from an adult who was a healthcare worker with PCR-confirmed SARS-CoV-2 infection or an uninfected control (not recorded which). Source material: whole blood. The J gene is TRBJ1-2, the V gene TRBV14; D unclear. The CDR3 sequence: CASSQQTNYGYTF. For the CDR3, the DNA is TGTGCCAGCAGCCAACAGACGAACTATGGCTACACCTTC.